Listed here are 3 T cell receptor beta chains from one sample, sequenced in a study of Graves' ophthalmopathy and Graves' hyperthyroidism. The authors amplified TCR beta CDR3 regions, and they did so from RNA transcripts for repertoire sequencing. HTBI primers primed a first-round RT-PCR, and a second-round multiplex PCR followed. TCRdb reprocessed the multiplex PCR reads with MiXCR, giving one entry per CDR3 protein. The table shows 650,000 to 900,000 distinct CDR3 sequences, with around 40% occurring only once. Source material: peripheral blood. The receptors shown here come from an adult man with Graves' ophthalmopathy.

The chain links TRBV2 to TRBJ2-2; perhaps D is TRBD1 or TRBD2 (6 bases each). Germline V gene sequence: CDR1 SNHLY, CDR2 FYNNEI. V shed 6 bases and J shed 2 bases, with 13 bases lying between them. This CDR3 has 15 residues. The CDR3 protein is CASRGGTSNTGELFF. CDR3 DNA: TGTGCCAGCAGGGGCGGGACATCAAACACCGGGGAGCTGTTTTTT.

The chain employs TRBV7-9 and TRBJ1-6; D is uncertain. CDR1 and CDR2 from the germline V gene are SEHNR and FQNEAQ (reference sequence). The V gene lost 4 bases and the J gene lost 2 bases, with 15 bases spanning the gap. The CDR3 consists of 17 residues. The CDR3 loop reads CASSSTEGLAYNSPLHF. CDR3 bases: TGTGCCAGCAGCTCAACGGAGGGTTTGGCCTATAATTCACCCCTCCACTTT.

The chain uses TRBV29-1 and TRBJ1-1; 9 bases are shared with TRBD1. Germline loops: CDR1 SQVTM, CDR2 ANQGSEA. The length of the CDR3 is 12 residues. V lost 6 bases and J lost 3; bases outside the gene matches: 2. The CDR3: CSVTGGHTEAFF. DNA for the CDR3: TGCAGCGTAACAGGGGGCCACACTGAAGCTTTCTTT. Complete variable domain (other parts from reference TRBV29-1 and TRBJ1-1): SAVISQKPSRDICQRGTSLTIQCQVDSQVTMMFWYRQQPGQSLTLIATANQGSEATYESGFVIDKFPISRPNLTFSTLTVSNMSPEDSSIYLCSVTGGHTEAFFGQGTRLTVV.